One and the same sample provided the 15 T cell receptor beta chains below, sequenced in a study of CD8 T cells in ankylosing spondylitis. Each CDR3 protein is one row after TCRdb ran MiXCR on the 5' RACE reads. The sample includes about 360,000 distinct CDR3 sequences, 20% of them seen just once. The specimen was blood, either unsorted or a sorted T cell fraction (not recorded which). These receptors were obtained from a male donor with ankylosing spondylitis or in good health (not recorded which).

This clonotype showed up just once. This chain uses TRBV19 with TRBJ2-4; a possible D gene is TRBD2 (5 bases). The CDR3 consists of 14 residues. With 1 base removed from V and 7 bases from J, the gap between germline ends came to 11 bases. CDR1 is LNHDA, CDR2 SQIVND, per germline (reference sequence). For the CDR3, the DNA is TGTGCCAGTAGTATAGTTGAGGGAAGGAACATTCAGTACTTC. Its translation: CASSIVEGRNIQYF.

This clonotype occurred a few times. J is TRBJ2-1 and V is TRBV30; 7 bases are shared with TRBD1. J lost 5 bases, V lost 2 bases, and 3 bases had no gene match. CDR3 length: 13 residues. Germline V gene sequence: CDR1 GTSNPN, CDR2 SVGIG (reference sequence). The CDR3 region is CAWSYGQDNEQFF. CDR3 coding DNA: TGTGCCTGGAGTTACGGACAGGACAATGAGCAGTTCTTC.

The V gene is TRBV12-3 or TRBV12-4, the J gene TRBJ2-5; D might be TRBD2 (5 bases). The CDR3 spans 14 residues. The ends were cut back, 5 bases at V and 3 bases at J, with 13 bases in the middle. The DNA for the CDR3 is TGTGCCAGCAGTGACGCGGACTGGGAAGAGACCCAGTACTTC. This gives the protein CASSDADWEETQYF.

This clonotype appeared a few times. The chain joins TRBV10-3 to TRBJ2-3; 11 nucleotides align to TRBD2. Germline assignment: CDR1 ENHRY and CDR2 SYGVKD. The CDR3 has 16 amino acids. With V trimmed by 3 bases and J by 0 bases, 2 bases remained unmatched. This CDR3 is CAISDRLAGSTDTQYF. In DNA, the CDR3 is TGTGCCATCAGTGATCGACTAGCGGGGAGCACAGATACGCAGTATTTT.

This clonotype was seen only a few times. The rearrangement joins TRBV4-1 to TRBJ2-5; 10 positions match TRBD2. The CDR3 sequence is 15 residues long. The V gene's germline CDR1 is MGHRA and CDR2 YSYEKL. Trimming cost V 1 base and J 8 bases; bases outside gene matches: 7. CDR3 DNA sequence: TGCGCCAGCAGCCAAGTCCTAGCGGGGGCCAACACCCAGTACTTC. It specifies CASSQVLAGANTQYF.

This clonotype appeared a few times. This chain connects TRBV7-9 to TRBJ2-3; 8 bases line up with TRBD2. CDR1 and CDR2 from the germline V gene are SEHNR and FQNEAQ (reference sequence). The CDR3 is 15 residues long. V gave up 1 base and J gave up 6 bases; unmatched junction bases: 6. CDR3 bases: TGTGCCAGCAGCTTAGTACTCGGCGGGGGGGATACGCAGTATTTT. Encoded protein: CASSLVLGGGDTQYF.

The rearrangement uses TRBV10-3 and TRBJ2-3, with 15 bases identical to TRBD2. J gave up 4 bases and V 7 bases, and 6 bases lay outside the gene matches. Germline CDR1 and CDR2: ENHRY and SYGVKD. The CDR3 is 16 amino acids. The CDR3 loop is CAINHGLAGGADTQYF. CDR3 DNA sequence: TGTGCCATCAACCACGGACTAGCGGGGGGGGCAGATACGCAGTATTTT.

This chain uses TRBV7-3 with TRBJ2-7; a weak D match, TRBD1 (5 bases). The CDR3 extends over 15 amino acids. The V gene's germline CDR1 is SGHTA and CDR2 FQGTGA. Trimming left V 1 base short and J 3 bases short, with 13 bases between. CDR3 nucleotide sequence: TGTGCCAGCAGCTTAAGGCCAGGGAATCTCTACGAGCAGTACTTC. This codes for CASSLRPGNLYEQYF.

This clonotype was counted only a few times. J is TRBJ2-3 and V is TRBV7-3; 8 nucleotides match TRBD2. V gave up 6 bases and J gave up 4 bases; unmatched junction bases: 3. This CDR3 has 13 amino acids. CDR1 is SGHTA and CDR2 is FQGTGA in the germline V gene. The DNA for the CDR3 is TGTGCCAGCAGAGGACTAGCTGCAGATACGCAGTATTTT. Translated: CASRGLAADTQYF. The full variable domain, its missing parts supplied by reference TRBV7-3 and TRBJ2-3, is GAGVSQTPSNKVTEKGKYVELRCDPISGHTALYWYRQSLGQGPEFLIYFQGTGAADDSGLPNDRFFAVRPEGSVSTLKIQRTERGDSAVYLCASRGLAADTQYFGPGTRLTVL.

This clonotype has a count of ten or more. The chain couples TRBV6-1 to TRBJ2-7; 8 bases fit TRBD1. The CDR3 extends over 15 amino acids. CDR1 is MNHNS and CDR2 is SASEGT in the germline V gene. V shed 6 bases, J shed 0 bases, and the junction held 7 bases outside the gene matches. Here the CDR3 DNA reads TGTGCCAGCAGCAGACAGGGGATTTACTCCTACGAGCAGTACTTC. Residues: CASSRQGIYSYEQYF.

This clonotype has only a few counts. The chain is built from TRBV12-3 or TRBV12-4 and TRBJ1-2; D not resolved. The CDR3 loop spans 12 amino acids. V dropped 7 bases and J dropped 7 bases, with 13 bases sitting between them. The CDR3: CASKPLFGGYTF. DNA of the CDR3: TGTGCCAGCAAACCCCTTTTTGGTGGCTACACCTTC.

This clonotype has only a few counts. The V gene is TRBV7-9, the J gene TRBJ2-7, with D possibly being TRBD1 (5 bases). V was trimmed by 5 bases and J by 0 bases, leaving 17 bases between them. CDR3 length equals 16 residues. The germline V gene has CDR1 SEHNR and CDR2 FQNEAQ (reference sequence). CDR3 protein: CASSEWGRPSSYEQYF. The DNA of the CDR3 is TGTGCCAGCAGCGAATGGGGCAGACCAAGCTCCTACGAGCAGTACTTC.

This clonotype was seen only once. The chain links TRBV27 to TRBJ2-7, with D hard to call. Trimming cost V 2 bases and J 5 bases, with 10 bases left between them. The CDR3 extends over 13 amino acids. The germline CDR1 and CDR2 sequences are MNHEY and SMNVEV (reference sequence). CDR3 protein: CASSLGPGHEQYF. CDR3 coding DNA: TGTGCCAGCAGTTTAGGACCGGGCCACGAGCAGTACTTC.

The V gene is TRBV3-1, the J gene TRBJ1-2; possibly TRBD1 for D (5 bases). This CDR3 spans 15 amino acids. Per the germline V gene, CDR1 is LGHDT and CDR2 is YNNKEL (reference sequence). Trimming shortened V by 1 base and J by 2 bases, and 11 bases separated the two germline ends. The CDR3 sequence is CASSQAQTVNYGYTF. The DNA of the CDR3 is TGTGCCAGCAGCCAAGCCCAGACAGTCAACTATGGCTACACCTTC.

The V and J genes are TRBV3-1 and TRBJ2-1, with 14 bases fitting TRBD2. The germline V gene encodes CDR1 LGHDT and CDR2 YNNKEL (reference sequence). The CDR3 consists of 18 residues. After removal of 10 bases from V and 0 bases from J, the junction contained 11 bases not matched to a gene. The CDR3 loop reads CAITGLAGGPSSYNEQFF. The DNA of the CDR3 is TGTGCCATCACCGGACTAGCGGGGGGCCCAAGCTCCTACAATGAGCAGTTCTTC.